This T cell receptor beta chain was observed in a study of blood T cell repertoires in COVID-19 (dated by TCRdb to between 2020 and 2021). As for the study more broadly: Samples covering the acute and convalescent phases of COVID-19 were provided by collaborators in the United States, Italy and Spain. A freely available public database, intended as a resource for researchers studying the immune response to SARS-CoV-2, is where the repertoires were released. The samples were drawn from the first 160 participants of the ongoing ImmuneRACE study and from some 1,300 subjects provided by 6 global collaborators. Deeply sampled blood TCRbeta repertoires from subjects exposed to, actively infected with, or recovered from COVID-19 were included in the dataset. Where HLA class I and class II types were available, the types were taken from metadata supplied by the sample provider, not from assay-based typing. A de-identified subject ID, COVID-19 status, age in years and sex were almost always included in the sample metadata. The material from the prospective study consisted of cDNA or gDNA derived from T cells, B-cell-depleted T cells, or PBMCs. What the work shows at the level of the full study, not this receptor alone: The amount of clinical and demographic metadata varied by source and participant and was provided uncurated.

TCRbeta CDR3 regions were amplified from genomic DNA using the immunoSEQ Assay, a bias-controlled multiplex PCR. The paper's data handling went like this. The number of nucleated cells in each sample was estimated from the amplification of reference gene primers within the assay. To quantify the absolute abundance of each unique TCRbeta CDR3 rearrangement, sequence reads were collapsed and filtered. Productive Simpson clonality was computed per sample as the square root of Simpson's diversity index over productive rearrangements. TCRdb provides this immuneACCESS table in a form limited to in-frame rearrangements. Some clones are lacking; in checked studies, under half of them reflect an unresolved V gene, and why the rest are absent is not known. That table supplies the V and J calls and clone size; D and trimming were determined from the DNA. The sample data list approximately 380,000 clones, and roughly 90% of these were observed just once. The ten largest clones capture just over 0.85% of the sample.

Germline trimming: 6 bases from V, 4 bases from J; junction bases outside gene matches: 6. CDR1 MNHNY and CDR2 SVGAGI were looked up in the germline V gene (reference sequence). Counted from cysteine to phenylalanine, this CDR3 has 14 amino acids. Left in the record is the CDR3 DNA by itself, 42 bases read in frame from the first base. In the prospective study, participants were about 18 to 100 years old, resided in under 30 geographic areas of the United States, and were enrolled through a virtual design. To assign participants to cohorts, the prospective study relied on clinical history that participants themselves reported in a screening survey and a study questionnaire. A participant counted as exposed if, within 2 weeks of entering the study, that participant had been in contact with someone who had a PCR-confirmed or clinician-diagnosed COVID-19 case. In the prospective study, whole blood, serum and a nasopharyngeal or oropharyngeal swab were collected from each participant by mobile phlebotomists. Additional blood draws and questionnaires over an approximately two-month period could optionally be provided by prospective study participants. Before DNA extraction, prospective study blood samples were shipped either frozen or at room temperature.

This clone has more than one count but fewer than ten. It lacks a known antigen. Nothing much larger sits one base from this clone, and base qualities are not available. The sequence came from a woman aged 40 to 55 who had been exposed to COVID-19. The sequenced material came from PBMCs or T cells enriched from blood (not recorded which). The chain uses TRBV6-6 and TRBJ2-7, with 10 bases matching TRBD2. The nucleotide sequence is TGTGCCAGCAGGGAAACTAGCGGGAATTACGAGCAGTACTTC. Protein translation: CASRETSGNYEQYF.